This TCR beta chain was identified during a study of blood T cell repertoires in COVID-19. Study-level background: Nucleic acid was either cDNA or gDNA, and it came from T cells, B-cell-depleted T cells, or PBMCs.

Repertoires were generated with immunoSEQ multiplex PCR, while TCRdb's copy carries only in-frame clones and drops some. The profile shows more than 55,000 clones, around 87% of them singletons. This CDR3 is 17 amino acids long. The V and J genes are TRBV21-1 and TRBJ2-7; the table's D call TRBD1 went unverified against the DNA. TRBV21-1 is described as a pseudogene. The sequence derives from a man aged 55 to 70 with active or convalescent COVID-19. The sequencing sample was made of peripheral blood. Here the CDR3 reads CASSSGGRDRRRYEQYF. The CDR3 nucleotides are TGTGCCAGCAGCTCCGGGGGGCGGGACAGGCGGAGATACGAGCAGTACTTC.